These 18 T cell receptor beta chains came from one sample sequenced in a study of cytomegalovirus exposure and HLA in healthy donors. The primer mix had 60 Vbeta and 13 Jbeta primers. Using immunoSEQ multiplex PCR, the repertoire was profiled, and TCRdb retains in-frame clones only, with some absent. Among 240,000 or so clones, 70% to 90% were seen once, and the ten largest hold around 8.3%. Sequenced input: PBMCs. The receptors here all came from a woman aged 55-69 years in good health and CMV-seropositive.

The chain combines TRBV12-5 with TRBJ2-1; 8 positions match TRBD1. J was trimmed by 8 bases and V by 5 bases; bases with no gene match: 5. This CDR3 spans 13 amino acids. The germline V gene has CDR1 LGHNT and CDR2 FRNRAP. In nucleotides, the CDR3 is TGTGCTAGTGGTCTACGGACAGGGTATGAGCAGTTCTTC. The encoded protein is CASGLRTGYEQFF.

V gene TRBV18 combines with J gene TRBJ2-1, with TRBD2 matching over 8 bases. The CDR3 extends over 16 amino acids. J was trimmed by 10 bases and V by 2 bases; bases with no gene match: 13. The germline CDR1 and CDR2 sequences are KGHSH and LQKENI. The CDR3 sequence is CASSPRLAGGAGEQFF. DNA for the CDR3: TGTGCCAGCTCACCAAGACTGGCGGGAGGAGCGGGGGAGCAGTTCTTC.

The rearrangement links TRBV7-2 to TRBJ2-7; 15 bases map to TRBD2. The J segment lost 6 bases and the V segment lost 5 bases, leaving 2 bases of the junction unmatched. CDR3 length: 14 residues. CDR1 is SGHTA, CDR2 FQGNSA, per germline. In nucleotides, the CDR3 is TGTGCCAGCAGCCCGGGACTAGCGGGAGGCGAGCAGTACTTC. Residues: CASSPGLAGGEQYF.

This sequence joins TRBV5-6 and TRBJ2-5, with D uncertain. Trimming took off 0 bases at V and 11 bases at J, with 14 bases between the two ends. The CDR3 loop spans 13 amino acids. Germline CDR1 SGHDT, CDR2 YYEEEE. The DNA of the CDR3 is TGTGCCAGCAGCTTGGCGGGTCCGGCAGAGCAGTACTTC. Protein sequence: CASSLAGPAEQYF.

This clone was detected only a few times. CDR3 in DNA: TGTGCCAGCAGTAAGGACGGGGTCTCTGGGGCCAACGTCCTGACTTTC. Translated, it gives CASSKDGVSGANVLTF. This chain connects TRBV2 to TRBJ2-6; D may be TRBD2 (5 bases). The CDR3 is 16 residues long. The ends were cut back, 5 bases at V and 0 bases at J, with 11 bases in the middle. The germline CDR1 and CDR2 sequences are SNHLY and FYNNEI. The full variable domain, completed using reference TRBV2 and TRBJ2-6, is EPEVTQTPSHQVTQMGQEVILRCVPISNHLYFYWYRQILGQKVEFLVSFYNNEISEKSEIFDDQFSVERPDGSNFTLKIRSTKLEDSAMYFCASSKDGVSGANVLTFGAGSRLTVL.

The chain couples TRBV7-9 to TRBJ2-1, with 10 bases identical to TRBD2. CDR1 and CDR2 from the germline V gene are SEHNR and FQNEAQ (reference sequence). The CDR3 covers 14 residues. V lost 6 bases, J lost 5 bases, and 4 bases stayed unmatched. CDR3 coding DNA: TGTGCCAGCAGGCGAGCGGGAGGGGACAATGAGCAGTTCTTC. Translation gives CASRRAGGDNEQFF. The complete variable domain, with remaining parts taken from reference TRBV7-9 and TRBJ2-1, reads DTGVSQNPRHKITKRGQNVTFRCDPISEHNRLYWYRQTLGQGPEFLTYFQNEAQLEKSRLLSDRFSAERPKGSFSTLEIQRTEQGDSAMYLCASRRAGGDNEQFFGPGTRLTVL.

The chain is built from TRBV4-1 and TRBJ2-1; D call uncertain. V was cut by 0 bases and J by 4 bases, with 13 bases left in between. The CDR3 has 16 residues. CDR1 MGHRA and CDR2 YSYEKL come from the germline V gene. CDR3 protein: CASSQDLSRSYNEQFF. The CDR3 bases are TGCGCCAGCAGCCAAGATCTTTCCAGGTCATACAATGAGCAGTTCTTC.

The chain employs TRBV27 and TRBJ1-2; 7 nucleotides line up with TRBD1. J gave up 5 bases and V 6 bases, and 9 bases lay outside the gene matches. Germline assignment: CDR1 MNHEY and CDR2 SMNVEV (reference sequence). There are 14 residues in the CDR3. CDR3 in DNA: TGTGCCAGCAGATTTAACAGGGGCCCTTATGGCTACACCTTC. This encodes CASRFNRGPYGYTF.

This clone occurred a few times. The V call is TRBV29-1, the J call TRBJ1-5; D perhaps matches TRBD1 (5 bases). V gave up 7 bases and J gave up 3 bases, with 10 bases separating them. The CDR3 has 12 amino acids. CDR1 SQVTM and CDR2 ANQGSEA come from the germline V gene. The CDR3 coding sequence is TGCAGCGGCGGGGACGTCAATCAGCCCCAGCATTTT. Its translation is CSGGDVNQPQHF.

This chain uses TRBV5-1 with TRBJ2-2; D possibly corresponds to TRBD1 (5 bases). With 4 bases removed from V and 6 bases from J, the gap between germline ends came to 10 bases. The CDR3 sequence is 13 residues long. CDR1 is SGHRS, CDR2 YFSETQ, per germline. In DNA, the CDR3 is TGCGCCAGCAGCCTGCAGGGCTCCGGGGAGCTGTTTTTT. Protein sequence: CASSLQGSGELFF. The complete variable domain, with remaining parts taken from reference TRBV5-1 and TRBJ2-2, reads KAGVTQTPRYLIKTRGQQVTLSCSPISGHRSVSWYQQTPGQGLQFLFEYFSETQRNKGNFPGRFSGRQFSNSRSEMNVSTLELGDSALYLCASSLQGSGELFFGEGSRLTVL.

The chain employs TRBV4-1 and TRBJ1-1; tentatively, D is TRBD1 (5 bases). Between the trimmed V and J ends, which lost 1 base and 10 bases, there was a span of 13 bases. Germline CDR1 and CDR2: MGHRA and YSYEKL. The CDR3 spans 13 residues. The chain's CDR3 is CASSQVPGIVAFF. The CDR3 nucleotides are TGCGCCAGCAGCCAAGTACCAGGGATCGTAGCTTTCTTT.

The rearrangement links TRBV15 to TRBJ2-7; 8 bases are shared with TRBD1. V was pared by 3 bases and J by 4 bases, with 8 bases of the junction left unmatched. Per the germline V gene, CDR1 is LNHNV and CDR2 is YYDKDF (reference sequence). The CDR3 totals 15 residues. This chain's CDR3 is CATSSQGAANYEQYF. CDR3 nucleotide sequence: TGTGCCACCAGCAGCCAGGGGGCGGCGAATTACGAGCAGTACTTC.

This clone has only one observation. In nucleotides, the CDR3 is TGTGCCAGCAGCTTTGGAGGTAGCTCTGGAAACACCATATATTTT. It codes for CASSFGGSSGNTIYF. J is TRBJ1-3 and V is TRBV7-2, with D unclear. This CDR3 has 15 amino acids. Germline V gives CDR1 SGHTA, CDR2 FQGNSA. Trimming pared 3 bases from V and 0 bases from J, leaving 9 bases between.

The CDR3 is CASSLPQGAGRDTQYF. The CDR3 bases are TGTGCCAGCAGTTTACCCCAGGGGGCTGGTAGAGATACGCAGTATTTT. The V and J genes are TRBV28 and TRBJ2-3; 8 nucleotides agree with TRBD1. Germline V gene sequence: CDR1 MDHEN, CDR2 SYDVKM. With V trimmed by 2 bases and J by 5 bases, 9 bases remained unmatched. The CDR3 is made up of 16 amino acids.

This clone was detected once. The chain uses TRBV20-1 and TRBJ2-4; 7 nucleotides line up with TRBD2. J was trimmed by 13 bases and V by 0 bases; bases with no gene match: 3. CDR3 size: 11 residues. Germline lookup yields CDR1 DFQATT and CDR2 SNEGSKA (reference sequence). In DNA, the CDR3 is TGCAGTGCTAGAGATCAGCGGGGACAGTACTTC. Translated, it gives CSARDQRGQYF.

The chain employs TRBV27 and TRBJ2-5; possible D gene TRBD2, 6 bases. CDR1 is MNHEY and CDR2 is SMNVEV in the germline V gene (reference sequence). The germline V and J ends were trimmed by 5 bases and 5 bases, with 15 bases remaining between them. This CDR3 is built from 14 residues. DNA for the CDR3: TGTGCCAGCAGTACGGAGGGTTGGAGGGAGACCCAGTACTTC. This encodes CASSTEGWRETQYF.

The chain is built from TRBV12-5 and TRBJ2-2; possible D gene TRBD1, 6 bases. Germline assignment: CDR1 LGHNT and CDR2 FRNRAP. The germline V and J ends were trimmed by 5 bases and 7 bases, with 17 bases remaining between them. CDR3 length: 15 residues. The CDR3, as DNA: TGTGCTAGTGGTCCGCTGTCGACAGGAGTCGGGGAGCTGTTTTTT. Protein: CASGPLSTGVGELFF.

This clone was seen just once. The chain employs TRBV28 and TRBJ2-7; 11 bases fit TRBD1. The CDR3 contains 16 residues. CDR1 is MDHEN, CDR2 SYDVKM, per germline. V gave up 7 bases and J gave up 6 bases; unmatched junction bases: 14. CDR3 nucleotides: TGTGCCAGCATTCCAACCCCCGGGACAGGGGGAGGCGAGCAGTACTTC. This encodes CASIPTPGTGGGEQYF.